One and the same sample provided the 26 T cell receptor beta chains below, sequenced in a study of T-cell reconstitution after alpha-beta-depleted transplantation in children. Preparing the TCRbeta library involved the use of unique molecular identifiers. TCRdb used MiXCR to reprocess the PCR reads, holding one entry per CDR3 protein. The table lists 200,000 to 250,000 distinct CDR3 sequences, approximately 11% of them singletons. Source: PBMCs, taken before TCRalphabeta/CD19-depleted stem cell transplant. These receptors were obtained from a child younger than two with acute myeloid leukemia, due to receive a stem cell transplant.

At least ten counts were recorded for this clonotype. This sequence joins TRBV18 and TRBJ2-7; possibly TRBD2 for D (6 bases). Germline V lookup: CDR1 KGHSH, CDR2 LQKENI. The CDR3 is 14 amino acids. V gave up 3 bases and J gave up 9 bases, with 18 bases separating them. The CDR3 protein is CASSPPGLGLWQYF. CDR3 sequence (DNA): TGTGCCAGCTCACCTCCGGGACTGGGGCTTTGGCAGTACTTC.

This clonotype was counted many times. The genes are TRBV6-5 and TRBJ1-1; TRBD1 matches 9 bases. V shed 0 bases and J 7 bases; nucleotides not matched to a gene: 6. The germline V gene has CDR1 MNHEY and CDR2 SVGAGI. The length of the CDR3 is 15 residues. CDR3 nucleotides: TGTGCCAGCAGTTACTCGAAGGGACAGGGCGGTGAAGCTTTCTTT. Its protein product is CASSYSKGQGGEAFF.

This clonotype was recorded at least ten times. This chain joins TRBV5-1 and TRBJ2-1, with TRBD1 as a possible D gene (5 bases). Germline V gives CDR1 SGHRS, CDR2 YFSETQ. The CDR3 loop spans 14 amino acids. V lost 1 base to trimming and J lost 8 bases, with 13 bases between them. The CDR3 region is CASSLFQGGDEQFF. The CDR3 nucleotides read TGCGCCAGCAGCTTGTTCCAGGGTGGGGATGAGCAGTTCTTC.

The rearrangement joins TRBV29-1 to TRBJ2-5; 9 nucleotides line up with TRBD1. There are 15 residues in the CDR3. V lost 0 bases and J lost 4; bases outside the gene matches: 6. Germline CDR1 is SQVTM and CDR2 is ANQGSEA. The CDR3: CSVEDMGQGTETQYF. The CDR3 nucleotides read TGCAGCGTTGAAGATATGGGACAGGGTACAGAGACCCAGTACTTC.

In this sample, this clonotype turned up many times. V usage is TRBV7-9 and J usage is TRBJ2-5; 9 bases align to TRBD1. J was trimmed by 7 bases and V by 5 bases; bases with no gene match: 8. CDR3 length: 14 amino acids. Germline V CDR1 and CDR2: SEHNR, FQNEAQ (reference sequence). The CDR3 sequence is CASSRTGAWGTQYF. CDR3 in DNA: TGTGCCAGCAGCAGGACAGGGGCCTGGGGGACCCAGTACTTC.

The chain has TRBV7-3 and TRBJ2-1; no definite D call. Per germline, CDR1 SGHTA and CDR2 FQGTGA. The CDR3 contains 14 residues. V dropped 6 bases and J dropped 2 bases, with 11 bases sitting between them. CDR3 sequence: CASSPSVTYNEQFF. In nucleotides, the CDR3 is TGTGCCAGCAGTCCCTCAGTAACCTACAATGAGCAGTTCTTC.

Ten or more counts support this clonotype. J is TRBJ2-2 and V is TRBV5-1; TRBD2 agrees at 10 bases. The CDR3 contains 15 residues. The V gene's germline CDR1 is SGHRS and CDR2 YFSETQ. J was trimmed by 2 bases and V by 8 bases; bases with no gene match: 6. CDR3 bases: TGCGCCAGTCCGGGGACTAGCGTAAACACCGGGGAGCTGTTTTTT. Amino acid sequence: CASPGTSVNTGELFF.

In this sample, this clonotype turned up many times. The genes are TRBV5-6 and TRBJ2-7; D possibly corresponds to TRBD2 (6 bases). Germline loops: CDR1 SGHDT, CDR2 YYEEEE. V was trimmed by 7 bases and J by 1 base, leaving 9 bases between them. The CDR3 is made up of 12 amino acids. In DNA form, the CDR3 reads TGTGCCAGCCGGGGGTTTTCCTACGAGCAGTACTTC. Translated, it gives CASRGFSYEQYF. Complete variable domain (other parts from reference TRBV5-6 and TRBJ2-7): DAGVTQSPTHLIKTRGQQVTLRCSPKSGHDTVSWYQQALGQGPQFIFQYYEEEERQRGNFPDRFSGHQFPNYSSELNVNALLLGDSALYLCASRGFSYEQYFGPGTRLTVT.

This clonotype was counted ten times or more. A read error may explain this, as a much larger clone is one base away. The chain carries TRBV5-6 and TRBJ1-1; D remains ambiguous. Trimming removed 4 bases from V and 1 base from J, with 8 bases in between. The CDR3 extends over 13 amino acids. Germline V gene sequence: CDR1 SGHDT, CDR2 YYEEEE. Here the CDR3 reads CASSQEWNTEAFF. The DNA of the CDR3 is TGTGCCAGCAGCCAAGAATGGAACACTGAAGCTTTCTTT.

The CDR3 coding sequence is TGCAGTGCTATACGGGAGGGCCATAGTTATGAGCAGTTCTTC. As protein: CSAIREGHSYEQFF. This chain connects TRBV20-1 to TRBJ2-1; 8 bases map to TRBD2. Germline-derived CDR1 and CDR2 are DFQATT and SNEGSKA (reference sequence). The length of the CDR3 is 14 residues. Trimming cost V 4 bases and J 8 bases; bases outside gene matches: 10.

Turning to this clonotype: Mismatch with germline at one junction end may stem from a read error. The V call is TRBV3-1, the J call TRBJ2-4; possibly TRBD1 or TRBD2 for D (6 bases each). CDR1 LGHDT and CDR2 YNNKEL come from the germline V gene (reference sequence). CDR3 length: 17 residues. CDR3 sequence: CASGQDLGGLAKNIQYF. The CDR3 bases are TGTGCCAGCGGCCAAGATCTAGGGGGGCTAGCCAAAAACATTCAGTACTTC.

The V gene is TRBV7-9, the J gene TRBJ1-6; weak D call: TRBD1 (5 bases). CDR1 and CDR2 (germline): SEHNR, FQNEAQ (reference sequence). V was cut by 8 bases and J by 4 bases, with 18 bases left in between. The CDR3 loop spans 16 amino acids. CDR3 DNA sequence: TGTGCCAGCCTACCCTCCGGAGGGGCGTATAATTCACCCCTCCACTTT. Translation gives CASLPSGGAYNSPLHF.

The V call is TRBV3-1, the J call TRBJ2-2; D is possibly TRBD1 (6 bases). In germline, CDR1 is LGHDT, CDR2 YNNKEL (reference sequence). The CDR3 extends over 14 amino acids. V shed 4 bases and J shed 6 bases, with 12 bases lying between them. The CDR3 bases are TGTGCCAGCAGCCCCGAGCCAGGGGCCGGGGAGCTGTTTTTT. Amino acid sequence: CASSPEPGAGELFF.

This clonotype was observed at least ten times. J is TRBJ2-7 and V is TRBV19; 10 positions agree with TRBD2. The V segment lost 6 bases and the J segment 4 bases; nucleotides outside the gene matches: 9. This CDR3 spans 15 amino acids. CDR1 and CDR2 from the germline V gene are LNHDA and SQIVND (reference sequence). CDR3 sequence: CASRRSLAGAYEQYF. The CDR3 coding sequence is TGTGCCAGTAGGCGTAGTCTAGCGGGAGCATACGAGCAGTACTTC.

This clonotype was counted ten times or more. The chain uses TRBV20-1 and TRBJ2-3, with D perhaps matching TRBD2 (6 bases). Trimming removed 2 bases at V and 5 bases at J, with 14 bases between. Germline CDR1 reads DFQATT; CDR2 reads SNEGSKA (reference sequence). CDR3 length: 14 residues. The CDR3 loop is CSARSPWGEDTQYF. As DNA, the CDR3 is TGCAGTGCTAGATCCCCTTGGGGGGAAGATACGCAGTATTTT.

This clonotype appeared many times. The genes are TRBV28 and TRBJ1-1; the match to TRBD1 covers 9 bases. The CDR3 runs 15 residues. Trimming cost V 2 bases and J 5 bases; bases outside gene matches: 6. Germline CDR1 MDHEN, CDR2 SYDVKM. Written as DNA, the CDR3 is TGTGCCAGCAGTTTAGGGACAGGGCGAGGGACTGAAGCTTTCTTT. Its protein product is CASSLGTGRGTEAFF.

Ten or more counts support this clonotype. CDR3 in DNA: TGTGCCAGCAGTTTAGGAGAGTCTCCTAATGAAAAACTGTTTTTT. The encoded protein is CASSLGESPNEKLFF. The chain has TRBV27 and TRBJ1-4; D is uncertain. V was shortened by 2 bases and J by 3 bases, with 10 bases between the two germline ends. Germline V gene lookup returns CDR1 MNHEY and CDR2 SMNVEV (reference sequence). The CDR3 has 15 amino acids.

This clonotype has at least ten counts. The chain combines TRBV20-1 with TRBJ2-5; D may correspond to TRBD1 or TRBD2 (5 bases each). Trimming removed 6 bases from V and 3 bases from J, with 14 bases in between. The CDR3 has 13 residues. The germline CDR1 and CDR2 sequences are DFQATT and SNEGSKA (reference sequence). The CDR3 nucleotides are TGCAGTGCAGCCGGGACGGGCGAAGAGACCCAGTACTTC. As protein: CSAAGTGEETQYF.

This clonotype was counted only a few times. V gene TRBV20-1 combines with J gene TRBJ2-1, with 8 bases aligning to TRBD2. Germline lookup yields CDR1 DFQATT and CDR2 SNEGSKA (reference sequence). The junction had 7 bases not matched to a gene; V was cut back by 5 bases and J by 7 bases. The length of the CDR3 is 13 residues. CDR3 DNA: TGCAGTGCTCCCGGACTAGCCTGGAATGAGCAGTTCTTC. Protein sequence: CSAPGLAWNEQFF.

This clonotype was counted a single time. Possible read error: a much larger clone is one base away. This chain joins TRBV20-1 and TRBJ1-5; D ambiguous. The length of the CDR3 is 12 residues. Germline loops: CDR1 DFQATT, CDR2 SNEGSKA (reference sequence). CDR3 in amino acids: CSAGARNQSQHF. The CDR3, as DNA: TGCAGTGCTGGAGCCAGAAATCAGTCCCAGCATTTT.

The sample holds many counts of this clonotype. This chain uses TRBV12-3 or TRBV12-4 with TRBJ1-1; no definite D call. The CDR3 sequence is 13 residues long. The ends were cut back, 5 bases at V and 1 base at J, with 8 bases in the middle. CDR3 nucleotides: TGTGCCAGCAGTCGGACCGAGAACACTGAAGCTTTCTTT. It is translated as CASSRTENTEAFF.

This clonotype was counted once. With a much larger clone just one base away, this may be a read error. The chain links TRBV20-1 to TRBJ1-2; D remains unclear. Germline values: CDR1 DFQATT, CDR2 SNEGSKA (reference sequence). The CDR3 contains 16 residues. The CDR3 DNA reads TGCAGTACTAGAGCCCCGGGCCTCCGAACCTCCTATGGCTACACCTTC. Translated: CSTRAPGLRTSYGYTF.

This clonotype was seen many times. CDR3 sequence: CASSVGHGELFF. DNA of the CDR3: TGCGCCAGCAGCGTGGGACACGGGGAGCTGTTTTTT. The chain uses TRBV5-1 and TRBJ2-2; D possibly corresponds to TRBD1 (6 bases). Trimming removed 4 bases from V and 7 bases from J, with 8 bases in between. This CDR3 has 12 amino acids. Per the germline V gene, CDR1 is SGHRS and CDR2 is YFSETQ.

This clonotype was recorded many times. V gene TRBV28 combines with J gene TRBJ2-7; D perhaps matches TRBD2 (6 bases). Germline CDR1 is MDHEN and CDR2 is SYDVKM. The germline V and J ends were trimmed by 2 bases and 1 base, with 12 bases remaining between them. This CDR3 region has 15 residues. CDR3 amino acids: CASSLGGGTSYEQYF. In DNA, the CDR3 is TGTGCCAGCAGTTTAGGCGGAGGGACGTCCTACGAGCAGTACTTC.

This clonotype was observed at least ten times. This chain links TRBV6-4 with TRBJ2-1, with TRBD2 matching 10 bases. This CDR3 spans 14 amino acids. V was pared by 4 bases and J by 8 bases, with 5 bases of the junction left unmatched. The V gene's germline CDR1 is MRHNA and CDR2 SNTAGT. The CDR3 is CASSASGGAYEQFF. CDR3 coding DNA: TGTGCCAGCAGTGCGAGCGGGGGGGCGTATGAGCAGTTCTTC.

A word on this clonotype: A much larger clone differs from this one at a single base, so this may be a read error. The chain combines TRBV7-9 with TRBJ1-6; D unresolved. Germline V gene sequence: CDR1 SEHNR, CDR2 FQNEAQ (reference sequence). CDR3 length equals 13 residues. The CDR3 loop is CPSSHDLISPLHF. CDR3 sequence (DNA): TGTCCCAGCAGCCACGACCTTATCTCACCCCTCCACTTT.